The source of this TCR beta chain is a study of cytomegalovirus exposure and HLA in healthy donors (dated by TCRdb to the late 2010s). About the investigation overall: In an earlier analysis of 587 of the donors, approximately 300 Gb of sequence data and just under 120 million unique TCR beta sequences from about 179 million T cells were reported. An early release that covered approximately 600 HLA-typed donors contained approximately 300 gigabases of sequencing data and about 93 million unique TCR sequences. Among the roughly 400 genotyped donors, approximately 82% belonged to the genetic ancestry cluster associated with self-reported Caucasian donors. The study was designed to test whether signatures of past pathogen exposure could be identified by cataloging public T cell receptors. The T cell repertoires of around 730 subjects were profiled by immunosequencing and related to cytomegalovirus serostatus. A separate validation cohort of roughly 110 different subjects was used in addition to the 666-subject first cohort. To predict cytomegalovirus infection status, the study combined high-throughput TCR immunosequencing, statistical association of individual TCRs with disease status, and machine learning. To study patterns of TCR occurrence, a later analysis re-analyzed previously published TCR beta repertoires from hundreds of donors and added high-resolution HLA genotyping. The later analysis used no new phenotypic data to find candidate immune exposures, relying instead on TCR beta sequences and their occurrence across donors. An earlier analysis of several hundred of the donors applied high-throughput TCR beta sequencing to assess whether each TCR beta V gene segment acted as functional or pseudogenic. Donor age, sex, ethnicity and CMV serostatus were collected together with the repertoire data. Genome-wide SNP genotypes for about 60% of the roughly 700 donors were used in a later genetic analysis, which treated that subset as a discovery cohort. Every repertoire in the discovery cohort had been generated on one and the same sequencing platform. HLA typing included class I and class II loci at four-digit resolution. The number of donors typed differed by locus, with roughly 620-630 for A, B, C, DRB1 and DQB1, roughly 550 for DQA1, over 600 for DPA1, and some 440 for DPB1. About 5 DR-DQ haplotypes were handled as single units for association and clustering, since linkage in the cohort was strong. On average, roughly 240,000 unique TCR beta nucleotide sequences were sequenced per donor among 398 genotyped donors of the cohort, with around 19% of those sequences being non-productive.

The library was prepared using the immunoSEQ multiplex PCR assay. For the multiplex PCR, a mixture combining 60 forward primers for TCR Vbeta segments and 13 reverse primers for TCR Jbeta segments was used. The CDR3 region of rearranged TCR beta genes was amplified from genomic DNA by a multiplex PCR assay. The Illumina HiSeq System was used to sequence the amplified TCR beta libraries as 87-base-pair reads. Per the original workflow: A later analysis tallied roughly 78 million unique TCR beta chains across the 700 or so repertoires, and some 10 million of those chains were shared by two or more donors. A nearest-neighbor algorithm error-corrected the raw reads and collapsed the reads into unique sequences, merging closely related sequences to remove PCR and sequencing errors. Alignment of CDR3 sequences to IMGT reference sequences was used to assign V, D and J gene segments. For a sequence to be retained, a match of at least six nucleotides was required to both a V gene segment and a J gene segment. Rearrangements were classified as productive when the CDR3 lacked stop codons and remained in frame with V and J, and all other rearrangements were classified as non-productive. CDR3 was defined according to IMGT convention as the region running from the second conserved V-encoded cysteine to the conserved J-encoded phenylalanine. Sequences without an unambiguous match to a single V gene segment were excluded from the earlier analysis of almost 600 of the donors. In an earlier analysis of several hundred of the donors, a V segment was called functional when productive rearrangements were above 56.7%, and segregating when the standard deviation between donors exceeded 5%. A statistical classification framework was built to diagnose cytomegalovirus status from the catalog of TCR beta chain sequences. In a later analysis, V and J genes were assigned by comparing TCR nucleotide sequences against IMGT/GENE-DB human TR gene sequences. The TCRdist pipeline was used in a later analysis to assign CDR3 sequences and most-parsimonious VDJ recombination scenarios. A later analysis defined each TCR beta chain by its CDR3 amino acid sequence plus V-gene family, and excluded reads lacking a unique V-gene family. A later analysis removed roughly 590 highly shared, low-generation-probability nucleotide sequences to deal with suspected cross-contamination and a sequencing artifact. In a later analysis, a clonal expansion index was calculated for each public chain from normalized within-repertoire ranks of inferred template counts. A later analysis computed generation probabilities with a VDJ recombination model fitted to out-of-frame rearrangements, and checked the results against IGoR. Hypergeometric tests were used in a later analysis to score TCR-TCR, TCR-HLA and TCR-CMV co-occurrence, with a repertoire-size bias correction applied to the TCR pairs. False discovery rates were estimated in a later analysis by permuting HLA or CMV assignments 20 times. A later analysis grouped co-occurring TCRs with DBSCAN, adding TCRdist sequence similarity when clustering within HLA-allele-positive subsets. For co-occurrence clustering, repertoires with fewer than 30,000 or more than 120,000 public chains were excluded, along with roughly 5 repertoires with anomalous nucleotide sharing. Drawn from immuneACCESS, this table holds only the in-frame rearrangements with V and J called that TCRdb kept. Clones are partly lost; checked studies trace under half to an unresolved V gene and leave the rest unexplained. That table is the source of V, J and clone size, and D and trimming were worked out from the DNA. The table for this sample lists roughly 200,000 clones; about 82% of them were counted only once. The ten biggest clones cover approximately 2.1% of the sample.

Notes on this clone: The target of this receptor is not known. No base qualities exist here, and no much larger clone lies one base off it.

Germline trimming: 5 bases from V, 11 bases from J; junction bases outside gene matches: 11. From its cysteine to its phenylalanine, the CDR3 spans 15 amino acids. The retained sequence is limited to the CDR3, 45 bases, with the frame set at the first base. From a lookup of the germline V gene (reference sequence), CDR1 and CDR2 are MNHEY and SMNVEV. The cohort was made up of roughly 670 healthy bone marrow donors. At the time of sampling, every cohort member was nominally healthy, though immune exposures that went unrecorded were likely present. The donor was CMV seronegative and belonged to the group of 350 or so seronegative cohort members. Each donor provided a peripheral blood sample, and peripheral blood mononuclear cells were used for TCR beta sequencing. The Qiagen DNeasy Blood Extraction Kit was used to extract genomic DNA from the blood cell samples. Summary of the overall study and its limitations: A total of fewer than 200 TCR beta chains were listed by the study as associated with cytomegalovirus. Most TCR sequences were observed very rarely across donors, whereas some public TCRs were present in many individuals. In an earlier analysis of around 600 of the donors, most TCR beta V segments were observed in productive rearrangements about 87% or about 30% of the time, broadly matching IMGT annotations. A few of the identified cytomegalovirus-associated TCR beta chains were confirmed in vitro to be specific for cytomegalovirus antigens. Some IMGT-functional V segments, including TRBV6-2 and TRBV6-3, could not be distinguished by the 87-base-pair reads and were therefore excluded. Because counts were too low, seventeen rarely observed V segments, including chromosome 9 orphons, were excluded from the earlier analysis of about 500 of the donors. A group of highly shared sequence variants was considered likely to be a technical artifact of the sequencing pipeline. Compared with equally common non-associated chains, HLA-associated TCR beta chains in a later analysis were more clonally expanded and had lower generation probabilities. According to a later analysis, most CMV-associated TCR beta chains appeared to be HLA-restricted, and the HLA associations seemed to be driven largely by CMV exposure. For the cohort, immune exposure information was limited to CMV serostatus. At a false discovery rate of 0.05, a later analysis linked fewer than 20,000 TCR beta sequences to specific HLA alleles. According to a later genetic analysis, donors in an Asian-associated ancestry cluster had fewer N-insertions in productive TCRs than the approximately 650-donor mean. In a later analysis, TCR association rates were found to vary across HLA loci, with the most associated TCRs seen for DRB1 alleles and the fewest for HLA-C alleles. Correlated functional status among segregating V segments might be attributable to linkage disequilibrium, but an unknown experimental factor could not be ruled out. The classifier was reported to diagnose cytomegalovirus status with high specificity and sensitivity in both the original cohort and the validation cohort. When HLA alleles, especially DR and DQ, strongly co-occurred, attributing TCR associations to individual alleles was difficult. In a later genetic analysis, a missense DCLRE1C variant was associated with V-gene and J-gene trimming of TCR beta chains, and the association was replicated in an independent cohort. Only TCR beta chains were sequenced in this cohort, and the absence of alpha or paired-chain data limited detectable features. The authors suggested that the approach could potentially be generalized to other disease states and immunological phenotypes. According to a later analysis, parvovirus B19, influenza, CMV and Epstein-Barr virus appeared linked to several top co-occurrence clusters. A further reported finding was that TCR beta sequences accurately predicted the HLA-A and HLA-B alleles for most subjects in the first cohort. HLA typing was unavailable for some donors at each locus, so association tests used only the typed subset. Roughly uniform sequencing depth across donors was assumed in presence/absence analyses, although this assumption may not hold.

The specimen sequenced was PBMCs. This chain is built from TRBV27 and TRBJ2-1, with 11 bases aligning to TRBD2. This TCR was sampled from a woman aged 50 to 60 in good health and CMV-seronegative. The sequenced DNA: TGTGCCAGCAGTCCGACTAGCGGGATCCCTGTGAAGCAGTTCTTC. Its protein is CASSPTSGIPVKQFF.